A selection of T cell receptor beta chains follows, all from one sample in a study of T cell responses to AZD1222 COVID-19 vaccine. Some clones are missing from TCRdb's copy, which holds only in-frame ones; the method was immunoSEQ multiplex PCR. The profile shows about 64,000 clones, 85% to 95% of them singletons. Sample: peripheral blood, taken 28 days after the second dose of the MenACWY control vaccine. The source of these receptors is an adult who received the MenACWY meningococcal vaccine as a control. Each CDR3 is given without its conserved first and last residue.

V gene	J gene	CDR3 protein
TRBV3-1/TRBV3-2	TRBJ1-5	ASSQGVGQGNQPQH
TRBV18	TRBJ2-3	ASSLPKGSDVGADTQY
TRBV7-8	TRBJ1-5	ASSRVEQGRPYQPQH
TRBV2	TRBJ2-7	ATDRDTEYEQY
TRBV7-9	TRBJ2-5	ASSPRGGSGETQY
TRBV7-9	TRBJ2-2	ASSFSESGAYGELF
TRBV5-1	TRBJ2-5	ASGTSGSLGETQY
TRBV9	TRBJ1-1	ASSVGGTEAF
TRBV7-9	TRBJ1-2	ASSLEGNGYT
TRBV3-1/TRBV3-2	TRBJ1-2	ASSRQGATYGYT
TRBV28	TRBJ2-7	ASSPRYEQY
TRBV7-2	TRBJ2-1	ASSPSGAGHEQF
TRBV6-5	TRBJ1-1	ASSFRQSPVVAF
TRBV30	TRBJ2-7	AWTPPGLVYEQY
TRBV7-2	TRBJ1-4	ASSLVGDEKLF
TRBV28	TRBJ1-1	ASSLGRWTEAF